This T cell receptor beta chain was sequenced during a study of blood T cell repertoires in COVID-19. Study summary: The cDNA or gDNA used as material had been derived from T cells, B-cell-depleted T cells, or PBMCs.

Clones were read by immunoSEQ multiplex PCR, and TCRdb kept only the in-frame ones, dropping some. This table holds hundreds of thousands of clones, around nine tenths found once. Recruits, aged roughly 18 to 89 years, lived in under 25 US areas. Cohorts were based on clinical histories the participants reported. The germline V gene has CDR1 SGHRS and CDR2 YFSETQ. With 4 bases removed from V and 5 bases from J, the gap between germline ends came to 12 bases. CDR3 size: 13 residues. The TCR sequence derives from a woman in her forties or fifties who had recovered from COVID-19. The V gene is TRBV5-1, the J gene TRBJ2-5; tentative D call: TRBD2 (5 bases). The sample comprised PBMCs or T cells enriched from blood (not recorded which). CDR3 coding DNA: TGCGCCAGCAGCCCGGGGATAATGGAGACCCAGTACTTC. Amino acids: CASSPGIMETQYF.